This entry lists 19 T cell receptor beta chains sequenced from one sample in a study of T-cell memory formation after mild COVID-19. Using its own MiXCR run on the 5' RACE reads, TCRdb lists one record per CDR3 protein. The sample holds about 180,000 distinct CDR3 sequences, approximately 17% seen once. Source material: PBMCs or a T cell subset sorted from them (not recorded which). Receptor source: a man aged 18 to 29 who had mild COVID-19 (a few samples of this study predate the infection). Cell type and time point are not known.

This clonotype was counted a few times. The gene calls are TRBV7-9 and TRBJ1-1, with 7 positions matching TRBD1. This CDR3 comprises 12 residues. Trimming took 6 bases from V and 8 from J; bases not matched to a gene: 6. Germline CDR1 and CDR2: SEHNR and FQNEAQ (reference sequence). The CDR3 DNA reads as TGTGCCAGCAGTTTAACGGACAGGGAAGCTTTCTTT. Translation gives CASSLTDREAFF.

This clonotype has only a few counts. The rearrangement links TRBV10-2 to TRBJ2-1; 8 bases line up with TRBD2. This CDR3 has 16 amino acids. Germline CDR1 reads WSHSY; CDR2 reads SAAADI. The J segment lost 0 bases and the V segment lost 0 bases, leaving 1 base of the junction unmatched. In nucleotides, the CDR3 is TGCGCCAGCAGTGAGTCCGGGGGGGGCTCCTACAATGAGCAGTTCTTC. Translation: CASSESGGGSYNEQFF.

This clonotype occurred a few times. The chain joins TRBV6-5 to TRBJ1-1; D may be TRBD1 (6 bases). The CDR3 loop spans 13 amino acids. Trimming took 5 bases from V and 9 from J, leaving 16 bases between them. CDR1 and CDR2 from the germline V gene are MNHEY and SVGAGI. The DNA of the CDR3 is TGTGCCAGCAGTCCGCGACAGGTCCGCAAAGCTTTCTTT. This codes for CASSPRQVRKAFF.

The CDR3 loop reads CASRILGQGTEAFF. The DNA for the CDR3 is TGTGCCAGCAGAATCCTAGGACAGGGAACTGAAGCTTTCTTT. The rearrangement links TRBV6-5 to TRBJ1-1; TRBD1 matches 8 bases. This CDR3 contains 14 residues. V shed 6 bases and J 5 bases; nucleotides not matched to a gene: 8. Germline CDR1 and CDR2: MNHEY and SVGAGI.

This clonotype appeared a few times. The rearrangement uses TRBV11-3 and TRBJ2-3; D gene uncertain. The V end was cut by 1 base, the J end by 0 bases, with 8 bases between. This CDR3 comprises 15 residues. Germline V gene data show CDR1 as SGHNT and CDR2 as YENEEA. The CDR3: CASSLGGLSTDTQYF. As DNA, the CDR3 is TGTGCCAGCAGCTTAGGGGGTCTAAGCACAGATACGCAGTATTTT. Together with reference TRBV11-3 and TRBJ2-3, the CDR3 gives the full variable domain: EAGVVQSPRYKIIEKKQPVAFWCNPISGHNTLYWYLQNLGQGPELLIRYENEEAVDDSQLPKDRFSAERLKGVDSTLKIQPAELGDSAVYLCASSLGGLSTDTQYFGPGTRLTVL.

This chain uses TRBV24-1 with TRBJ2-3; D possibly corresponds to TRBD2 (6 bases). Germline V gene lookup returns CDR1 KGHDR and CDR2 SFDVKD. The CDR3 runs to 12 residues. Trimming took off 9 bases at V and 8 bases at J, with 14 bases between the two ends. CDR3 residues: CATSSGGSTQYF. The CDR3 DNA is TGTGCCACCTCTTCTGGAGGGAGTACGCAGTATTTT.

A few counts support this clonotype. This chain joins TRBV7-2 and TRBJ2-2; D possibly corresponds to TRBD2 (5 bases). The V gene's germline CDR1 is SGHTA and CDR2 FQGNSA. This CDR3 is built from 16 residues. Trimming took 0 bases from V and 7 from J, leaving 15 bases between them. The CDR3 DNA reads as TGTGCCAGCAGCTTAGCCCTCGGCCGGGGATTCGGGGAGCTGTTTTTT. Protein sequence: CASSLALGRGFGELFF. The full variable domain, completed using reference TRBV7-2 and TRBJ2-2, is GAGVSQSPSNKVTEKGKDVELRCDPISGHTALYWYRQSLGQGLEFLIYFQGNSAPDKSGLPSDRFSAERTGGSVSTLTIQRTQQEDSAVYLCASSLALGRGFGELFFGEGSRLTVL.

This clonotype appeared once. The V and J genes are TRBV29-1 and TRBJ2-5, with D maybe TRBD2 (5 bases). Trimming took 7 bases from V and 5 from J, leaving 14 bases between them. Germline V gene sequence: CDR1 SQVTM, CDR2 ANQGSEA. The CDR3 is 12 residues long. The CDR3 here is CSGGAAEETQYF. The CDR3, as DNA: TGCAGCGGTGGAGCGGCCGAGGAGACCCAGTACTTC.

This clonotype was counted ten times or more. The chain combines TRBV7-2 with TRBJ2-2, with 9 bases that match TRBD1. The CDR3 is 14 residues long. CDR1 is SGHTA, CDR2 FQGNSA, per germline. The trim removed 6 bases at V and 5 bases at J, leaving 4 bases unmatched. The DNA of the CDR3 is TGTGCCAGCAGACCCGGGACAGGGACCGGGGAGCTGTTTTTT. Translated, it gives CASRPGTGTGELFF. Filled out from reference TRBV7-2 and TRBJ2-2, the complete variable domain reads GAGVSQSPSNKVTEKGKDVELRCDPISGHTALYWYRQSLGQGLEFLIYFQGNSAPDKSGLPSDRFSAERTGGSVSTLTIQRTQQEDSAVYLCASRPGTGTGELFFGEGSRLTVL.

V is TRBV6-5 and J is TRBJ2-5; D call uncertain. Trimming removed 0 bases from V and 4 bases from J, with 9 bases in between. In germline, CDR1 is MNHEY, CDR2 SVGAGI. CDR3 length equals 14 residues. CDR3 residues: CASSYSAARETQYF. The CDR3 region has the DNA TGTGCCAGCAGTTACTCTGCAGCAAGAGAGACCCAGTACTTC.

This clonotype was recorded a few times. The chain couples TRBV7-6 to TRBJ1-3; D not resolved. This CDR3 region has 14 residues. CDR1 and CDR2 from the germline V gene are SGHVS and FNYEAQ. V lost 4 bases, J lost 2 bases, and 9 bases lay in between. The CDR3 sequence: CASSSTVPGNTIYF. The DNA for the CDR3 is TGTGCCAGCAGCTCCACAGTCCCTGGAAACACCATATATTTT.

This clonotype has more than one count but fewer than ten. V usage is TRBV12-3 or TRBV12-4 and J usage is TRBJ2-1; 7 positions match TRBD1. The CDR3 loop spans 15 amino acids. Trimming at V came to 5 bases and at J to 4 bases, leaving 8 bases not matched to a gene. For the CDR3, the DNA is TGTGCCAGCAGTCCAGGACCGGGACAGTACAATGAGCAGTTCTTC. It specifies CASSPGPGQYNEQFF.

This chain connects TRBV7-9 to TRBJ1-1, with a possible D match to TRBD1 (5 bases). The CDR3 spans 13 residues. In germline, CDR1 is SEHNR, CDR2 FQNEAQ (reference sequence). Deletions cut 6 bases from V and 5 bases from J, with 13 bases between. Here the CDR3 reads CASRPGFRTEAFF. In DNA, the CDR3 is TGTGCCAGCAGACCAGGGTTTCGGACTGAAGCTTTCTTT.

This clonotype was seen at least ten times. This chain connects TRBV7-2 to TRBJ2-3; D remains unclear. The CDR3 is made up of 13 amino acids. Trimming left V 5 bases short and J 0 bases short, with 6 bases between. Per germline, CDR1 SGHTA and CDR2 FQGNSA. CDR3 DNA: TGTGCCAGCAGCCCCTATAGCACAGATACGCAGTATTTT. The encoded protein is CASSPYSTDTQYF.

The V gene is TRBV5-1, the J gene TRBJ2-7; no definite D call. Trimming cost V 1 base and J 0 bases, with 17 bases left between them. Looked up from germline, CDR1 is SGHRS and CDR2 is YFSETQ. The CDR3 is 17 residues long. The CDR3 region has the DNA TGCGCCAGCAGCTTGACCTCAACATGGCTTAGCTCCTACGAGCAGTACTTC. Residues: CASSLTSTWLSSYEQYF. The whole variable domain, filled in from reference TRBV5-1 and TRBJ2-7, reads KAGVTQTPRYLIKTRGQQVTLSCSPISGHRSVSWYQQTPGQGLQFLFEYFSETQRNKGNFPGRFSGRQFSNSRSEMNVSTLELGDSALYLCASSLTSTWLSSYEQYFGPGTRLTVT.

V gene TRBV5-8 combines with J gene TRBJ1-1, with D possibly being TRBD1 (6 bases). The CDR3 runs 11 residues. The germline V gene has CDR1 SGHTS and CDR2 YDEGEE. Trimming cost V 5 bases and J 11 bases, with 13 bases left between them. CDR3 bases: TGTGCCAGCAGGGCGGGACAACGGGCTTTCTTT. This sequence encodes CASRAGQRAFF.

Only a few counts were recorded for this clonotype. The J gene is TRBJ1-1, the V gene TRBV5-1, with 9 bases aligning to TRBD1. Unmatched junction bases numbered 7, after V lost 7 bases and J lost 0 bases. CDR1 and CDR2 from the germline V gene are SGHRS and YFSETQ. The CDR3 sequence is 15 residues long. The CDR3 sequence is CASRIGTGMNTEAFF. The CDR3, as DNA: TGCGCCAGCCGAATCGGGACAGGGATGAACACTGAAGCTTTCTTT.

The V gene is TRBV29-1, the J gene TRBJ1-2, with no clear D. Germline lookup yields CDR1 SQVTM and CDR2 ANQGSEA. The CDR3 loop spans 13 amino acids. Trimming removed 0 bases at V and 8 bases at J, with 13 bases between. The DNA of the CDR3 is TGCAGCGTTGAAGATCAGCCTACGGGCGGCTACACCTTC. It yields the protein CSVEDQPTGGYTF.

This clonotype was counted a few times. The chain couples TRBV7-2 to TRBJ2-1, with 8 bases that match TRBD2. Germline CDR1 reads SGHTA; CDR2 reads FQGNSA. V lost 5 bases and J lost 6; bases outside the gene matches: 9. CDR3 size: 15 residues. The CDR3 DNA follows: TGTGCCAGCAGCCCTCCCGGACTAGCTGGCAATGAGCAGTTCTTC. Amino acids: CASSPPGLAGNEQFF. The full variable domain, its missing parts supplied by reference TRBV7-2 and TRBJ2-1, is GAGVSQSPSNKVTEKGKDVELRCDPISGHTALYWYRQSLGQGLEFLIYFQGNSAPDKSGLPSDRFSAERTGGSVSTLTIQRTQQEDSAVYLCASSPPGLAGNEQFFGPGTRLTVL.